This T cell receptor beta chain was obtained from a study of cytomegalovirus exposure and HLA in healthy donors. The wider study: A prior analysis found about 110 million unique TCR beta sequences from 170 million or so T cells. Points from the study as a whole: Through in vitro validation, three CMV-associated chains were shown to be specific for CMV antigens. The authors later linked a missense DCLRE1C variant to TCR beta V- and J-gene trimming. Being productive about 90% or about 30% of the time was typical of most TCR beta V segments in an earlier analysis.

This clone was counted only a few times. Its target is unknown. 13 Jbeta primers and 60 Vbeta primers were used for the PCR. Assay used: immunoSEQ multiplex PCR; TCRdb lists only in-frame clones, some missing. The sample lists 100,000 to 120,000 clones, 10% to 15% seen once, with about a sixth in the top ten. V gave up 5 bases and J gave up 0 bases, with 8 bases separating them. Germline-derived CDR1 and CDR2 are SGHAT and FQNNGV. The CDR3 runs to 14 residues. This TCR came from a man in his forties in good health and CMV-seropositive. The rearrangement links TRBV11-2 to TRBJ1-5; no clear D gene. The sequenced sample was PBMCs. The CDR3 bases are TGTGCCAGCAGCCAGTTTCGTAGCAATCAGCCCCAGCATTTT. Protein: CASSQFRSNQPQHF.